Included here is one T cell receptor beta chain sequence, with context. Its cognate antigen has yet to be identified. Per-nucleotide qualities are absent, and no much larger clonotype sits a single base away. This entry comes from a study of cytomegalovirus exposure and HLA in healthy donors (TCRdb year 2017). Describing the broader study: In an earlier analysis of roughly 590 of the donors, 276 Gb of sequence data and roughly 100 million unique TCR beta sequences from about 179 million T cells were reported. Rather than using new phenotypic data, the later analysis identified candidate immune exposures from TCR beta sequences and from how often those sequences occurred across donors. An early release that covered fewer than 800 HLA-typed donors contained about 300 gigabases of sequencing data and some 87 million unique TCR sequences. The genetic ancestry cluster associated with self-reported Caucasian donors included around 76% of the 350 to 500 genotyped donors. Across 300 to 500 genotyped donors of the cohort, an average of about 240,000 unique TCR beta nucleotide sequences per donor were sequenced, and 15% to 20% of those sequences were non-productive. To predict cytomegalovirus infection status, the study brought together high-throughput TCR immunosequencing, statistical association of individual TCRs with disease status, and machine learning. Every discovery cohort repertoire had been produced on one sequencing platform. Class I and class II HLA loci were covered by the typing at four-digit resolution. A later genetic analysis took genome-wide SNP genotypes for about 65% of the 666 donors and used that subset as a discovery cohort. To study patterns of TCR occurrence, a later analysis re-analyzed previously published TCR beta repertoires from 666 donors and added high-resolution HLA genotyping. Five DR-DQ haplotypes were treated as single units for association and clustering because of strong linkage in the cohort. Along with the 666-subject first cohort, a separate validation cohort of over a hundred different subjects was used. Typing coverage varied by locus: roughly 620-640 donors for A, B, C, DRB1 and DQB1; roughly 560 for DQA1; about 570 for DPA1; roughly 470 for DPB1. An earlier analysis of around 580 of the donors used high-throughput TCR beta sequencing to judge whether each TCR beta V gene segment behaved as functional or pseudogenic. Alongside the repertoire data, information on donor age, sex, ethnicity and CMV serostatus was compiled. The study used immunosequencing to profile the T cell repertoires of around 600 subjects and linked those repertoires to cytomegalovirus serostatus. The study aimed to test whether signatures of past pathogen exposure could be identified by cataloging public T cell receptors.

Taken from cysteine to phenylalanine, the CDR3 has 17 residues. This entry keeps only the CDR3 DNA: 51 bases, framed from base 1. For this chain, trimming is 3 bases at the V end and 4 bases at the J end, and the number of junction bases without a gene match is 13. CDR1 and CDR2 (SGDLS, YYNGEE) derive from the germline V gene. The cohort was made up of approximately 670 healthy bone marrow donors. All cohort members were sampled while nominally healthy, although unrecorded immune exposures were likely present. The donor tested CMV seronegative and was one of the 352 seronegative cohort members. A peripheral blood sample was collected from each donor, and TCR beta sequencing was performed on peripheral blood mononuclear cells. The Qiagen DNeasy Blood Extraction Kit was used to extract genomic DNA from the blood cell samples. The protocol used for the library was the immunoSEQ multiplex PCR assay. For the multiplex PCR, a mixture combining 60 forward primers for TCR Vbeta segments and 13 reverse primers for TCR Jbeta segments was used. A multiplex PCR assay on genomic DNA amplified the CDR3 region of rearranged TCR beta genes. Amplified TCR beta libraries were sequenced as 87-base-pair reads on the Illumina HiSeq System. In the authors' own workflow: A later analysis tallied roughly 78 million unique TCR beta chains across the approximately 670 repertoires, and about 10 million of those chains were shared by two or more donors. A nearest-neighbor algorithm error-corrected the raw reads and collapsed the reads into unique sequences, merging closely related sequences to remove PCR and sequencing errors. CDR3 sequences were aligned to IMGT reference sequences to assign V, D and J gene segments. For a sequence to be retained, a match of at least six nucleotides to both a V gene segment and a J gene segment was required. Rearrangements were classified as productive when the CDR3 lacked stop codons and remained in frame with V and J, and all other rearrangements were classified as non-productive. CDR3 was defined by IMGT convention, running from the second conserved V-encoded cysteine to the conserved J-encoded phenylalanine. The earlier analysis of a few hundred of the donors excluded any sequence lacking an unambiguous match to a single V gene segment. In an earlier analysis of 587 of the donors, a V segment was called functional when productive rearrangements were above 56.7%, and segregating when the standard deviation between donors exceeded 5%. A statistical classification framework was built to diagnose cytomegalovirus status from the catalog of TCR beta chain sequences. In a later analysis, TCR nucleotide sequences were compared against IMGT/GENE-DB human TR gene sequences so that V and J genes could be assigned. Using the TCRdist pipeline, a later analysis assigned CDR3 sequences along with most-parsimonious VDJ recombination scenarios. In a later analysis, every TCR beta chain was defined by the combination of its CDR3 amino acid sequence and its V-gene family, and reads without a unique V-gene family were dropped. In a later analysis, some 600 highly shared, low-generation-probability nucleotide sequences were removed to address suspected cross-contamination and a sequencing artifact. For each public chain, a later analysis derived a clonal expansion index from normalized ranks of inferred template counts within each repertoire. In a later analysis, generation probabilities were computed with a VDJ recombination model fitted to out-of-frame rearrangements, and the resulting probabilities were checked against IGoR. A later analysis scored TCR-TCR, TCR-HLA and TCR-CMV co-occurrence with hypergeometric tests, applying a repertoire-size bias correction to TCR pairs. False discovery rates were estimated in a later analysis by permuting HLA or CMV assignments 20 times. In a later analysis, co-occurring TCRs were grouped using DBSCAN, with TCRdist sequence similarity added in when clustering inside HLA-allele-positive subsets. Co-occurrence clustering excluded repertoires with fewer than 30,000 or more than 120,000 public chains, plus five with anomalous nucleotide sharing. TCRdb holds this immuneACCESS table with in-frame rearrangements only. Some clones are missing; in checked studies, unresolved V genes explain under half, and the rest has no known cause. The DNA was the basis for D and trimming; V, J and clone size are from that table. In all, the sample holds roughly 220,000 clones, and 65% to 80% of those were seen once. The ten top clones hold less than 2% of the sample.

What the study reported, not specific to this receptor: Specific HLA alleles were associated with more than 15,000 TCR beta sequences at a false discovery rate of 0.05 in a later analysis. When HLA alleles, especially DR and DQ, strongly co-occurred, TCR associations were difficult to assign to individual alleles. The authors suggested that the approach could potentially be generalized to other disease states and immunological phenotypes. A group of highly shared sequence variants was considered likely to be a technical artifact of the sequencing pipeline. The classifier was reported to diagnose cytomegalovirus status with high specificity and sensitivity in both the original cohort and the validation cohort. For the cohort, immune exposure information was limited to CMV serostatus. Correlated functional status among segregating V segments might be attributable to linkage disequilibrium, but an unknown experimental factor could not be ruled out. According to a later genetic analysis, donors in an Asian-associated ancestry cluster had fewer N-insertions in productive TCRs than the approximately 650-donor mean. A further reported finding was that TCR beta sequences accurately predicted the HLA-A and HLA-B alleles for most subjects in the first cohort. The study gave a list of 150 to 200 TCR beta chains associated with cytomegalovirus. According to a later analysis, most CMV-associated TCR beta chains appeared to be HLA-restricted, and the HLA associations seemed to be driven largely by CMV exposure. Because HLA typing was missing for some donors at each locus, association tests included only the typed subset. A few of the identified cytomegalovirus-associated TCR beta chains were confirmed in vitro to be specific for cytomegalovirus antigens. Across donors, most TCR sequences were observed very rarely, whereas some public TCRs were present in many individuals. Some IMGT-functional V segments, including TRBV6-2 and TRBV6-3, could not be distinguished by the 87-base-pair reads and were therefore excluded. An earlier analysis of around 500 of the donors showed that most TCR beta V segments appeared in productive rearrangements either about 87% or about 30% of the time, which broadly matched IMGT annotations. Only TCR beta chains were sequenced in this cohort, and the absence of alpha or paired-chain data limited detectable features. Compared with equally common non-associated chains, HLA-associated TCR beta chains in a later analysis were more clonally expanded and had lower generation probabilities. A later analysis reported that several top co-occurrence clusters appeared linked to parvovirus B19, influenza, CMV and Epstein-Barr virus. V-gene and J-gene trimming of TCR beta chains was associated with a missense DCLRE1C variant in a later genetic analysis, and the association was replicated in an independent cohort. Roughly uniform sequencing depth across donors was assumed in presence/absence analyses, although this assumption may not hold. Because counts were too low, more than 15 rarely observed V segments, including chromosome 9 orphons, were excluded from the earlier analysis of some 540 of the donors. According to a later analysis, TCR association rates differed among HLA loci, with DRB1 alleles showing the most associated TCRs and HLA-C alleles showing the fewest.

Sequenced: PBMCs. The sequence is built from TRBV9 and TRBJ2-7, and TRBD1 matches 10 of the central bases. The source of this sequence is a man aged 50 to 60 in good health and CMV-seronegative. The encoded CDR3 is CASSGSATGGAFYEQYF. The base sequence is TGTGCCAGCAGCGGATCAGCGACAGGGGGCGCGTTTTACGAGCAGTACTTC.